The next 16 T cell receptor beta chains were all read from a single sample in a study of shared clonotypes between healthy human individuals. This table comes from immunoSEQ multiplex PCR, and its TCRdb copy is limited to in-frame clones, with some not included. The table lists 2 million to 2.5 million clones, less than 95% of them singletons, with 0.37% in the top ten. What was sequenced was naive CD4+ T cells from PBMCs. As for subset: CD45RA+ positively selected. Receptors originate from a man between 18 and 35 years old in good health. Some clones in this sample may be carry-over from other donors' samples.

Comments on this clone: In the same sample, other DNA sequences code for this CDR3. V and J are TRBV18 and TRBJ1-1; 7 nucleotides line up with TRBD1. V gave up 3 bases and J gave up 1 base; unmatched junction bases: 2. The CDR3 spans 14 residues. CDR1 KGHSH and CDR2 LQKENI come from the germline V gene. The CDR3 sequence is CASSPRQGNTEAFF. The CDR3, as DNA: TGTGCCAGCTCACCGCGACAGGGGAACACTGAAGCTTTCTTT. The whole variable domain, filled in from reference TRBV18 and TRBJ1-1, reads NAGVMQNPRHLVRRRGQEARLRCSPMKGHSHVYWYRQLPEEGLKFMVYLQKENIIDESGMPKERFSAEFPKEGPSILRIQQVVRGDSAAYFCASSPRQGNTEAFFGQGTRLTVV.

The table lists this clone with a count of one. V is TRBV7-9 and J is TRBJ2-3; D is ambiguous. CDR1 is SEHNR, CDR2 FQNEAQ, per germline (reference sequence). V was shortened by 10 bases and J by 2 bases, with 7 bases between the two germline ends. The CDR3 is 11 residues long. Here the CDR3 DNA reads TGTGCCATAAAGGACACAGATACGCAGTATTTT. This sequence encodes CAIKDTDTQYF.

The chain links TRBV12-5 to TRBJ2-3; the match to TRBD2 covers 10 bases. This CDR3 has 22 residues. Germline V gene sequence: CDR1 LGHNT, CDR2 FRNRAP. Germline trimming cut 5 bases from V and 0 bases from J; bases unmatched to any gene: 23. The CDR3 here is CASGPPVQEKAGGPVSTDTQYF. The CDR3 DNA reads TGTGCTAGTGGTCCACCCGTCCAGGAAAAAGCGGGAGGGCCCGTGAGCACAGATACGCAGTATTTT.

CDR3 coding DNA: TGTGCCAGCAGCACTCGGCGGGCGGGGTACAATGAGCAGTTCTTC. This sequence encodes CASSTRRAGYNEQFF. The gene calls are TRBV7-8 and TRBJ2-1, with TRBD2 as a possible D gene (6 bases). The length of the CDR3 is 15 residues. In germline, CDR1 is SGHVS, CDR2 FQNEAQ. V lost 5 bases and J 4 bases, leaving 15 bases between the germline ends.

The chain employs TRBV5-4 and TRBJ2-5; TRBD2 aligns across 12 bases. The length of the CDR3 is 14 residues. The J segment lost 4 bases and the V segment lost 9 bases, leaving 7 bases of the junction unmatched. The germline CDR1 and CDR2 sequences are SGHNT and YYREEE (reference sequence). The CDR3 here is CATTTSGRAETQYF. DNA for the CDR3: TGTGCCACTACGACTAGCGGGAGAGCAGAGACCCAGTACTTC. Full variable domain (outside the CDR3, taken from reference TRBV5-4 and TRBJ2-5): ETGVTQSPTHLIKTRGQQVTLRCSSQSGHNTVSWYQQALGQGPQFIFQYYREEENGRGNFPPRFSGLQFPNYSSELNVNALELDDSALYLCATTTSGRAETQYFGPGTRLLVL.

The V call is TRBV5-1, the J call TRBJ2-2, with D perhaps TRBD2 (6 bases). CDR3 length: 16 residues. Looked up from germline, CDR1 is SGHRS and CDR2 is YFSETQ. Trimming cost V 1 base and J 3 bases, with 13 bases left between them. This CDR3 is CASSLFGSGYTGELFF. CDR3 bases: TGCGCCAGCAGCTTGTTCGGGAGTGGTTACACCGGGGAGCTGTTTTTT.

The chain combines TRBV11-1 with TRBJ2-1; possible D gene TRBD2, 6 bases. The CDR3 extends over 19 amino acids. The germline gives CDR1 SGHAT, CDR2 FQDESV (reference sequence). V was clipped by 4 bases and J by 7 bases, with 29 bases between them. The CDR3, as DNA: TGTGCCAGCAGCTCACCCCGGAGTAGCGGTTCAATTGGGCAGAATGAGCAGTTCTTC. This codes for CASSSPRSSGSIGQNEQFF.

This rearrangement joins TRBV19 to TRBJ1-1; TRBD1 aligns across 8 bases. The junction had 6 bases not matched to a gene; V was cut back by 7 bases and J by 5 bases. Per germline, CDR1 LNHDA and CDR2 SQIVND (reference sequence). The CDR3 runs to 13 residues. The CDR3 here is CASKADRGTEAFF. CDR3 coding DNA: TGTGCCAGTAAGGCCGACAGGGGAACTGAAGCTTTCTTT.

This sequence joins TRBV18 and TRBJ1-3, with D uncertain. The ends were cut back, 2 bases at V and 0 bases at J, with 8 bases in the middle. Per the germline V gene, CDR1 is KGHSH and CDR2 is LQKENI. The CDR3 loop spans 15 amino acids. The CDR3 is CASSPGVGSGNTIYF. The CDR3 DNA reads TGTGCCAGCTCACCAGGGGTCGGCTCTGGAAACACCATATATTTT. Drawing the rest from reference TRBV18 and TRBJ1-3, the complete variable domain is NAGVMQNPRHLVRRRGQEARLRCSPMKGHSHVYWYRQLPEEGLKFMVYLQKENIIDESGMPKERFSAEFPKEGPSILRIQQVVRGDSAAYFCASSPGVGSGNTIYFGEGSWLTVV.

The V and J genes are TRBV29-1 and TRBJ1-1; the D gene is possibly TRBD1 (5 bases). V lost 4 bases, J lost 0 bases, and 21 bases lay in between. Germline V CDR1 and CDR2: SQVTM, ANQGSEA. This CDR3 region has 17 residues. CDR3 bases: TGCAGCGTTGGGGGACGGGAGGTGGGTCAGTTGAACACTGAAGCTTTCTTT. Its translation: CSVGGREVGQLNTEAFF.

CDR3 nucleotide sequence: TGTGCCAGCAGCGTAGACCCAGGGAGGGCCACTGAAGCTTTCTTT. It is translated as CASSVDPGRATEAFF. V is TRBV9 and J is TRBJ1-1, with D maybe TRBD1 (5 bases). CDR1 and CDR2 (germline): SGDLS, YYNGEE. The CDR3 spans 15 residues. V was trimmed by 0 bases and J by 4 bases, leaving 13 bases between them. The complete variable domain, with remaining parts taken from reference TRBV9 and TRBJ1-1, reads DSGVTQTPKHLITATGQRVTLRCSPRSGDLSVYWYQQSLDQGLQFLIQYYNGEERAKGNILERFSAQQFPDLHSELNLSSLELGDSALYFCASSVDPGRATEAFFGQGTRLTVV.

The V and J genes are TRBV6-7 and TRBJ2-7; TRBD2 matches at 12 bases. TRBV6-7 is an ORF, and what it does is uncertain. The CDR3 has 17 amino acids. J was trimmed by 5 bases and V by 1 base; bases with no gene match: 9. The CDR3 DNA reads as TGTGCCAGCAGTTACTATCGGACTAGCGGGACCCCCGACGAGCAGTACTTC. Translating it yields CASSYYRTSGTPDEQYF.

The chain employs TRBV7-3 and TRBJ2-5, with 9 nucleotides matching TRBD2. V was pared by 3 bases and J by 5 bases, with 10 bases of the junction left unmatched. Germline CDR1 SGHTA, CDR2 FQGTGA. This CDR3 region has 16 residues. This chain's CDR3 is CASSLGNSGSGETQYF. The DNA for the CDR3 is TGTGCCAGCAGCTTGGGGAATAGCGGGAGTGGGGAGACCCAGTACTTC. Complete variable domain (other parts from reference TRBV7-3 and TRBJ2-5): GAGVSQTPSNKVTEKGKYVELRCDPISGHTALYWYRQSLGQGPEFLIYFQGTGAADDSGLPNDRFFAVRPEGSVSTLKIQRTERGDSAVYLCASSLGNSGSGETQYFGPGTRLLVL.

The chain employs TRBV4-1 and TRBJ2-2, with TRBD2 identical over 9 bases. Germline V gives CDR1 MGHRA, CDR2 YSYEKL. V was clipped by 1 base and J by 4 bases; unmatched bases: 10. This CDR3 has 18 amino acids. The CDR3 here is CASSQVDRAGGPTGELFF. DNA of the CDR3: TGCGCCAGCAGCCAAGTGGATCGCGCGGGAGGGCCCACCGGGGAGCTGTTTTTT.

In nucleotides, the CDR3 is TGCGCCAGCAGCCAAGTCGACTACGCTACTGAAGCTTTCTTT. Amino acid sequence: CASSQVDYATEAFF. The genes are TRBV4-1 and TRBJ1-1; D is unclear. Per germline, CDR1 MGHRA and CDR2 YSYEKL. Trimming took 1 base from V and 5 from J, leaving 11 bases between them. The CDR3 sequence is 14 residues long.

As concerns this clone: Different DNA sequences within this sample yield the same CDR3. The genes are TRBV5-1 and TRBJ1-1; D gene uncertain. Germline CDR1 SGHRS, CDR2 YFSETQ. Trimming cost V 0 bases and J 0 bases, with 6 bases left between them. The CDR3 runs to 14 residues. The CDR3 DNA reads TGCGCCAGCAGCTTGGATGGGCTGAACACTGAAGCTTTCTTT. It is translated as CASSLDGLNTEAFF.